This is a list of T cell receptor beta chains from one sample in a study of cytomegalovirus exposure and HLA in healthy donors. Generated by immunoSEQ multiplex PCR, the TCRdb table keeps only in-frame clones and is missing some. The sample carries 150,000 to 200,000 clones, 75% to 85% recorded once. Input material: PBMCs. Every receptor here comes from a woman between 50 and 59 years old in good health and CMV-seronegative. The CDR3 runs from the conserved cysteine through the conserved F or W. D genes are given only for firm matches. Size tells how often a clone was seen (once, few, many) or the class of an expanded clone, and some rows leave it out.

size	D	V	J	length	DNA	CDR3
-	TRBD1	TRBV19	TRBJ1-5	13	TGTGCCAGTAGAGACAGGGGAAGGCAGCCCCAGCATTTT	CASRDRGRQPQHF
-	TRBD1	TRBV18	TRBJ1-5	15	TGTGCCAGCTCACCCACTGGACAGGGGAATCAGCCCCAGCATTTT	CASSPTGQGNQPQHF
once	-	TRBV7-9	TRBJ1-1	12	TGTTCCAGCAGCTTAGAGCAGGTCGAAGCTTTCTTT	CSSSLEQVEAFF
-	TRBD2	TRBV2	TRBJ2-3	15	TGTGCCAGCAGTGTTGAGCGGGAGTCCCCAGATACGCAGTATTTT	CASSVERESPDTQYF
once	TRBD2	TRBV7-2	TRBJ2-7	15	TGTGCCAGCAGCTTGTCTAGCGGGAAAAACTACGAGCAGTACTTC	CASSLSSGKNYEQYF
few	TRBD2	TRBV28	TRBJ2-7	17	TGTGCCAGCAGTCTAAGGGGCGGGAGGACGTCAAAGGGAGAGCAGTACTTC	CASSLRGGRTSKGEQYF
few	TRBD2	TRBV7-8	TRBJ2-7	20	TGTGCCAGCAGCTTAGCCCAGCGGGGGCTTCTAAAACAACGATACTACGAGCAGTACTTC	CASSLAQRGLLKQRYYEQYF
once	-	TRBV29-1	TRBJ1-2	11	TGCAGCGTTGGATATGTAGATGGCTACACCTTC	CSVGYVDGYTF
-	TRBD1	TRBV7-9	TRBJ2-3	13	TGTGCCAGCAGCTCCACAGGGGTACGGACGCAGTATTTT	CASSSTGVRTQYF
-	TRBD1	TRBV6-1	TRBJ1-1	13	TGTGCCAGCAGACGGACAGGGTGGACTGAAGCTTTCTTT	CASRRTGWTEAFF